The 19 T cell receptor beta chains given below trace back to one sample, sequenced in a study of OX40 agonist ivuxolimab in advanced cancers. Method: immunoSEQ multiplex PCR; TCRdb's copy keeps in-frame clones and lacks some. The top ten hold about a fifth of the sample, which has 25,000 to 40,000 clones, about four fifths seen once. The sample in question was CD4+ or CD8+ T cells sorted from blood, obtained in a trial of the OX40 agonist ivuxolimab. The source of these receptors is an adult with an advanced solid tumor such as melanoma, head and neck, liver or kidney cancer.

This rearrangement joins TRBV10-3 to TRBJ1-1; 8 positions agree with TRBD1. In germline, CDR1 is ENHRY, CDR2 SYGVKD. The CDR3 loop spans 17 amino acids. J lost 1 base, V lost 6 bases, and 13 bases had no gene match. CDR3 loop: CAISAQGQGAPNTEAFF. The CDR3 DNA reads TGTGCCATCAGCGCCCAAGGCCAGGGGGCTCCGAACACTGAAGCTTTCTTT.

CDR3 in amino acids: CASSARREQPRTDTQYF. CDR3 nucleotides: TGTGCCAGCAGCGCCCGCCGGGAACAGCCCCGGACAGATACGCAGTATTTT. J is TRBJ2-3 and V is TRBV9; maybe TRBD2 (5 bases). The CDR3 totals 17 residues. Trimming removed 3 bases from V and 3 bases from J, with 20 bases in between. The germline gives CDR1 SGDLS, CDR2 YYNGEE. Filled out from reference TRBV9 and TRBJ2-3, the complete variable domain reads DSGVTQTPKHLITATGQRVTLRCSPRSGDLSVYWYQQSLDQGLQFLIQYYNGEERAKGNILERFSAQQFPDLHSELNLSSLELGDSALYFCASSARREQPRTDTQYFGPGTRLTVL.

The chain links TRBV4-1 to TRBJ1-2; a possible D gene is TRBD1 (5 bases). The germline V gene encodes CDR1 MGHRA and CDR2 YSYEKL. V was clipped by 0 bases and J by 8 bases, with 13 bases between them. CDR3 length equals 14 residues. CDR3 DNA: TGCGCCAGCAGCCAAGAAGCCAGGGTGGACGGCTACACCTTC. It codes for CASSQEARVDGYTF.

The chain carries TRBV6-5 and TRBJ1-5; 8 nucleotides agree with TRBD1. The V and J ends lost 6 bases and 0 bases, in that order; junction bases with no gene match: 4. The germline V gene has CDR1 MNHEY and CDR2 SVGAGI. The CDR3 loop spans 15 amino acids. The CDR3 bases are TGTGCCAGCAGGGTGACAGGGGCTAGCAATCAGCCCCAGCATTTT. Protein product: CASRVTGASNQPQHF.

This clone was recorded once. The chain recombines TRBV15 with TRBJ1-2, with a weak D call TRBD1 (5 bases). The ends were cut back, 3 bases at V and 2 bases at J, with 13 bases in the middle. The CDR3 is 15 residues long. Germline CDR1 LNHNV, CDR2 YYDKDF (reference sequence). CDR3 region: CATSSGRGGNYGYTF. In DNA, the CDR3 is TGTGCCACCAGCAGTGGGAGGGGCGGAAACTATGGCTACACCTTC.

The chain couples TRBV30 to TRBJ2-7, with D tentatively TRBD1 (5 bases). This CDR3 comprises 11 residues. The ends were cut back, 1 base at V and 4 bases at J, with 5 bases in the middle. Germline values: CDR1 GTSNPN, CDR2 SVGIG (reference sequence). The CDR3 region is CAWSEGYEQYF. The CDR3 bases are TGTGCCTGGAGTGAGGGGTACGAGCAGTACTTC.

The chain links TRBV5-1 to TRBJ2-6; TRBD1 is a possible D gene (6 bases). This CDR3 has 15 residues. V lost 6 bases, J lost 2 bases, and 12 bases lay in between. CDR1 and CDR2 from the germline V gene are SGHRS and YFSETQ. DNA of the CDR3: TGCGCCAGCACCCCAGGGGTAACTGGGGCCAACGTCCTGACTTTC. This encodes CASTPGVTGANVLTF.

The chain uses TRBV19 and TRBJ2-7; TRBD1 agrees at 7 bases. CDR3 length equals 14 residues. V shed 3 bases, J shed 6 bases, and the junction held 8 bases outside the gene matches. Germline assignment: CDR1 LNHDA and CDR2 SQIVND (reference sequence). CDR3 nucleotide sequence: TGTGCCAGTAGTATTCAGGGGACAGTACGCGAGCAGTACTTC. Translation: CASSIQGTVREQYF. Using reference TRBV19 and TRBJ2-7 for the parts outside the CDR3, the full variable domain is DGGITQSPKYLFRKEGQNVTLSCEQNLNHDAMYWYRQDPGQGLRLIYYSQIVNDFQKGDIAEGYSVSREKKESFPLTVTSAQKNPTAFYLCASSIQGTVREQYFGPGTRLTVT.

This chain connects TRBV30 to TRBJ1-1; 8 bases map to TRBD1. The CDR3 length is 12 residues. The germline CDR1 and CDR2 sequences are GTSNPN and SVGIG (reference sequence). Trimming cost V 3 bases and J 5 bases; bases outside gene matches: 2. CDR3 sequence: CAWRTGGTEAFF. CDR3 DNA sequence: TGTGCCTGGAGAACAGGGGGGACTGAAGCTTTCTTT.

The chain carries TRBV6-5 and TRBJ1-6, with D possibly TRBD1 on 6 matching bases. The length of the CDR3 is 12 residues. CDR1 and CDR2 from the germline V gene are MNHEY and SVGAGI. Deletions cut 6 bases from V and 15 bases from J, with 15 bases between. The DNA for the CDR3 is TGTGCCAGCAGCCCCGGGGGCGGTGTCCTCCACTTT. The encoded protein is CASSPGGGVLHF.

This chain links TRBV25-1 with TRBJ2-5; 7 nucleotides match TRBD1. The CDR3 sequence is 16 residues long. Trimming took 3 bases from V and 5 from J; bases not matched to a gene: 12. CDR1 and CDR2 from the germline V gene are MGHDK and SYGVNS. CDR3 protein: CASSDGRQGWYETQYF. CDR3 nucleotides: TGTGCCAGCAGTGATGGGCGACAGGGATGGTACGAGACCCAGTACTTC.

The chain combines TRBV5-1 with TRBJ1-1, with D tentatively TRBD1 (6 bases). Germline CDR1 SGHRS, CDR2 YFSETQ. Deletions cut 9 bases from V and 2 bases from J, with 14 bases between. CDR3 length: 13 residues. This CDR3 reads CAIPGHENTEAFF. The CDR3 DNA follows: TGCGCCATTCCGGGACACGAAAACACTGAAGCTTTCTTT. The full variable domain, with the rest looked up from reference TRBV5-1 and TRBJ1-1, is KAGVTQTPRYLIKTRGQQVTLSCSPISGHRSVSWYQQTPGQGLQFLFEYFSETQRNKGNFPGRFSGRQFSNSRSEMNVSTLELGDSALYLCAIPGHENTEAFFGQGTRLTVV.

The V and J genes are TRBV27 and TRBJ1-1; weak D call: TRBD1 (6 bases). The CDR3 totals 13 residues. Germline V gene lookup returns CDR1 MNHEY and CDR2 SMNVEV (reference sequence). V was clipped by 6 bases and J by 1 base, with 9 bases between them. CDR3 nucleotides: TGTGCCAGCAGCCTGGGACAGAACACTGAAGCTTTCTTT. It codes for CASSLGQNTEAFF.

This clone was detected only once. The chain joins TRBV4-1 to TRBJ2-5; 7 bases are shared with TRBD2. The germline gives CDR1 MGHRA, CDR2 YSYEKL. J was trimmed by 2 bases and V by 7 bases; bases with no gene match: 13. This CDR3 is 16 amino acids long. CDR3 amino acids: CASTVNMGGEQETQYF. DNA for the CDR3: TGCGCCAGCACCGTAAACATGGGGGGGGAGCAAGAGACCCAGTACTTC.

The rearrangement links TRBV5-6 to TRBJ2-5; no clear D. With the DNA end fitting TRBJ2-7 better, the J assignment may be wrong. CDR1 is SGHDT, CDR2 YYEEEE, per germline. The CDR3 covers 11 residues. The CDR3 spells CASSSSYEQYF. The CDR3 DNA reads TGTGCCAGCAGCTCCTCCTACGAGCAGTACTTC.

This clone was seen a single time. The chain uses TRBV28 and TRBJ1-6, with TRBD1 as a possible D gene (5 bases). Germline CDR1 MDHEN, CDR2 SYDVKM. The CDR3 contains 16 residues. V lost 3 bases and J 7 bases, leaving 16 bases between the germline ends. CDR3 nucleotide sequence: TGTGCCAGCAGTTTGCTCTTAGGGGCTCGGAATTCACCCCTCCACTTT. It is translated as CASSLLLGARNSPLHF.

The CDR3 DNA sequence: TGTGCCAGCAGTGGACTACGGCAAGAGACCCAGTACTTC. It yields the protein CASSGLRQETQYF. The chain joins TRBV6-1 to TRBJ2-5; maybe TRBD2 (5 bases). V lost 4 bases and J lost 2, with 8 bases in between. The CDR3 has 13 residues. The germline gives CDR1 MNHNS, CDR2 SASEGT.

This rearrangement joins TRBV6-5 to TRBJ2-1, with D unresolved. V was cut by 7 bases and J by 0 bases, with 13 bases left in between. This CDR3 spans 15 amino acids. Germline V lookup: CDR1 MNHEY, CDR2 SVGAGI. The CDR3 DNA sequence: TGTGCCAGCACCCTAAGCGAGAGCTCCTACAATGAGCAGTTCTTC. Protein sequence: CASTLSESSYNEQFF.

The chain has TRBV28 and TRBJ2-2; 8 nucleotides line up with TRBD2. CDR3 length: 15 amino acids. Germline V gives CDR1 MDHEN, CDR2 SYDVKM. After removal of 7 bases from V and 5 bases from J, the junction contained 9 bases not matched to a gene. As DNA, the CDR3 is TGTGCCAGCACCGGCGGGACTAGGGATACCGGGGAGCTGTTTTTT. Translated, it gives CASTGGTRDTGELFF.